The clone carrying this T cell receptor beta chain has more than one count but fewer than ten. In contrast to the negatively isolated CD8+ and CD4+ T cells, TEMRA cells were FACS-enriched. These data come from a study of CD8 T cells in Susac syndrome. Random hexamers were used to reverse transcribe about 0.5 to 1 ug of RNA. TCRdb redid the calling of the immunoSEQ multiplex PCR reads with MiXCR, one entry per CDR3 protein. The repertoire holds 150,000 to 200,000 distinct CDR3 sequences, with about 93% as singletons. This CDR3 contains 13 residues. V gave up 5 bases and J gave up 10 bases; unmatched junction bases: 12. Looked up from germline, CDR1 is DFQATT and CDR2 is SNEGSKA (reference sequence).

The clonotype was recovered from a human donor in good health. The rearrangement links TRBV20-1 to TRBJ2-3, with 7 bases aligning to TRBD2. Sequencing was carried out using CD4+ T cells from PBMCs. The CDR3 loop reads CSAGRGNQIAQYF. The CDR3 DNA reads as TGCAGTGCTGGGCGGGGGAACCAGATAGCGCAGTATTTT.